This entry describes one T cell receptor (beta chain). The antigen is undetermined. This sample's time point: newly diagnosed GD, antithyroid drugs for less than 3 months. The TCR library used RNA extracted from PBMCs. This entry comes from a study of regulatory T cells in long-lasting Graves disease. Findings of the study overall: Newly diagnosed patients shared about 950 public clonotypes; persistent patients shared some 2,600.

CDR3 regions were amplified by Arm-PCR using iRepertoire HTBI primers to build TCR beta libraries. TCRdb re-analysed the multiplex PCR reads in MiXCR, keeping a single row per CDR3 protein. The sample has over 400,000 distinct CDR3 sequences, around 15% seen once; the top ten hold more than 15%. The CDR3 consists of 15 residues. CDR1 is SGDLS and CDR2 is YYNGEE in the germline V gene. Trimming shortened V by 0 bases and J by 5 bases, and 12 bases separated the two germline ends. In addition, the sample was reused for a study of T cells in Graves' hyperthyroidism and ophthalmopathy. That paper adds: Stable disease denoted Graves' hyperthyroidism without ophthalmopathy progression within 18 months. The HTBI primer set was used in a first-round RT-PCR of the TCR CDR3.

This clonotype was sampled from a woman in her forties or fifties with Graves disease. This specimen consisted of peripheral blood mononuclear cells (PBMCs), obtained at new diagnosis, from a patient treated with antithyroid drugs. The chain has TRBV9 and TRBJ2-1; no definite D call. For the CDR3, the DNA is TGTGCCAGCAGCGTAGAGGTCAGTCGACACAATGAGCAGTTCTTC. Residues: CASSVEVSRHNEQFF.